Only one count was recorded for the clone carrying this T cell receptor (beta chain). Its antigen is still unknown. Only in-frame clones appear in the TCRdb table, and some are missing; sequencing was by immunoSEQ multiplex PCR. The sample shows roughly 17,000 clones, 55% to 80% of them seen only once. These data belong to a study of T cells in narcolepsy. Across the whole study: Healthy controls were enrolled alongside patients with narcolepsy type 1 or type 2. Overall study results and limits: Same-patient CSF and blood CD4+ T cell clonotypes included HCRT-specific and TRIB2-specific autoreactive ones. Blood of same and different patients, but not healthy controls, reportedly held recurring autoreactive clonotypes.

Germline values: CDR1 MNHNS, CDR2 SASEGT. The V and J ends lost 8 bases and 2 bases respectively, with 1 base between them. This CDR3 is 10 amino acids long. Sequenced material: CD45RA- memory CD8+ T cells from PBMCs. This TCR derives from a human donor with narcolepsy. V is TRBV6-1 and J is TRBJ2-1; no reliable D call. CDR3 nucleotide sequence: TGTGCCAGCGCCTACAATGAGCAGTTCTTC. Amino acid sequence: CASAYNEQFF.